The 2 T cell receptor beta chains below all came from one sample that was sequenced in a study of blood T cell repertoires in COVID-19. Profiled with immunoSEQ multiplex PCR; TCRdb holds only in-frame clones, not every one. This table has roughly 330,000 clones, about 87% appearing once. The specimen sequenced was PBMCs or T cells enriched from blood (not recorded which). These receptors originate from a man in his thirties or forties who had recovered from COVID-19.

This chain links TRBV28 with TRBJ2-3, with D perhaps TRBD2 (6 bases). In germline, CDR1 is MDHEN, CDR2 SYDVKM. Between the trimmed V and J ends, which lost 5 bases and 6 bases, there was a span of 21 bases. This CDR3 spans 16 amino acids. The CDR3 DNA follows: TGTGCCAGCAGTCCCTTACTCGGGACTGCGGGGGATACGCAGTATTTT. This gives the protein CASSPLLGTAGDTQYF.

V usage is TRBV28 and J usage is TRBJ1-4, with D possibly matching TRBD1 (6 bases). The CDR3 is 14 amino acids. Germline V gene lookup returns CDR1 MDHEN and CDR2 SYDVKM. V dropped 6 bases and J dropped 8 bases, with 16 bases sitting between them. CDR3 region: CASSFRGRPEKLFF. Here the CDR3 DNA reads TGTGCCAGCAGCTTCAGGGGTCGACCCGAAAAACTGTTTTTT. The full variable domain, with the rest looked up from reference TRBV28 and TRBJ1-4, is DVKVTQSSRYLVKRTGEKVFLECVQDMDHENMFWYRQDPGLGLRLIYFSYDVKMKEKGDIPEGYSVSREKKERFSLILESASTNQTSMYLCASSFRGRPEKLFFGSGTQLSVL.